Following are 25 T cell receptor beta chains from one sample sequenced in a study of identical twins. TCRdb passed the 5' RACE reads through MiXCR, listing each CDR3 protein once. The sample lists approximately 500,000 distinct CDR3 sequences, roughly 15% occurring once. This same sample was also part of a study on yellow fever vaccine responses in identical twins.

Material for sequencing was CD4+ T cells sorted from blood. These receptors were collected from a woman aged 18-29 years in good health.

The rearrangement joins TRBV7-2 to TRBJ2-5; TRBD1 matches 7 bases. Looked up from germline, CDR1 is SGHTA and CDR2 is FQGNSA. The CDR3 has 11 residues. CDR3 amino acids: CATDRAKTQYF. In DNA form, the CDR3 reads TGTGCAACCGACAGGGCGAAGACCCAGTACTTC.

The rearrangement uses TRBV3-1 and TRBJ2-1; 7 bases are a match to TRBD2. This CDR3 has 13 residues. CDR1 LGHDT and CDR2 YNNKEL come from the germline V gene (reference sequence). The ends lost 1 base at V and 6 bases at J; junction bases unmatched: 0. The CDR3 here is CASSQGLANEQFF. The CDR3 region has the DNA TGTGCCAGCAGCCAAGGACTAGCCAATGAGCAGTTCTTC.

This clonotype occurred a few times. The chain links TRBV27 to TRBJ2-1; a possible D gene is TRBD2 (6 bases). CDR1 and CDR2 (germline): MNHEY, SMNVEV (reference sequence). Between the trimmed V and J ends, which lost 6 bases and 4 bases, there was a span of 13 bases. CDR3 length: 14 amino acids. CDR3 sequence (DNA): TGTGCCAGCAGGGCGGGACTCCTATACAATGAGCAGTTCTTC. It encodes CASRAGLLYNEQFF.

V and J are TRBV7-9 and TRBJ1-5; 8 positions agree with TRBD1. With 3 bases clipped from V and 9 bases from J, the junction kept 1 base outside the gene matches. The CDR3 extends over 12 amino acids. CDR1 and CDR2 from the germline V gene are SEHNR and FQNEAQ (reference sequence). The CDR3 loop reads CASSFDRGPQHF. CDR3 bases: TGTGCCAGCAGCTTCGACAGGGGGCCCCAGCATTTT.

This chain joins TRBV5-5 and TRBJ2-1; D is unclear. CDR3 size: 18 residues. V was shortened by 1 base and J by 0 bases, with 17 bases between the two germline ends. Germline CDR1 and CDR2: SGHKS and YYEKEE (reference sequence). This CDR3 is CASSLFPMTSSSYNEQFF. The CDR3 bases are TGTGCCAGCAGCTTGTTCCCCATGACCAGTAGCTCCTACAATGAGCAGTTCTTC.

The chain employs TRBV7-6 and TRBJ2-3; no clear D gene. Trimming removed 5 bases at V and 0 bases at J, with 9 bases between. Germline loops: CDR1 SGHVS, CDR2 FNYEAQ. The CDR3 runs 14 residues. The CDR3 loop is CASSPVVSTDTQYF. The DNA of the CDR3 is TGTGCCAGCAGCCCCGTTGTGAGCACAGATACGCAGTATTTT.

In its sample, this clonotype was seen a few times. The V call is TRBV11-2, the J call TRBJ2-4, with TRBD1 identical over 7 bases. The junction had 7 bases not matched to a gene; V was cut back by 5 bases and J by 0 bases. The length of the CDR3 is 16 residues. The germline V gene encodes CDR1 SGHAT and CDR2 FQNNGV. CDR3 residues: CASSGEDRVAKNIQYF. The DNA for the CDR3 is TGTGCCAGCAGCGGAGAAGACAGGGTAGCCAAAAACATTCAGTACTTC.

This chain joins TRBV5-1 and TRBJ1-1; 10 nucleotides align to TRBD1. The V segment lost 3 bases and the J segment 8 bases; nucleotides outside the gene matches: 7. This CDR3 region has 14 residues. Germline loops: CDR1 SGHRS, CDR2 YFSETQ. Here the CDR3 DNA reads TGCGCCAGCAGCTCCACCGGGACAGGGGAAGAAGCTTTCTTT. Protein product: CASSSTGTGEEAFF. Variable domain in full (rest from reference TRBV5-1 and TRBJ1-1): KAGVTQTPRYLIKTRGQQVTLSCSPISGHRSVSWYQQTPGQGLQFLFEYFSETQRNKGNFPGRFSGRQFSNSRSEMNVSTLELGDSALYLCASSSTGTGEEAFFGQGTRLTVV.

This clonotype has just a few counts. V gene TRBV20-1 combines with J gene TRBJ1-1, with 8 nucleotides matching TRBD1. Germline V gene sequence: CDR1 DFQATT, CDR2 SNEGSKA (reference sequence). The trim removed 6 bases at V and 5 bases at J, leaving 11 bases unmatched. The CDR3 consists of 14 residues. As DNA, the CDR3 is TGCAGTGCCGAGACGGACAGGGCAGGAACTGAAGCTTTCTTT. Translation gives CSAETDRAGTEAFF.

In this sample, this clonotype turned up a few times. V and J are TRBV11-2 and TRBJ2-3, with 11 bases identical to TRBD2. CDR3 length: 17 amino acids. J was trimmed by 3 bases and V by 3 bases; bases with no gene match: 8. Germline-derived CDR1 and CDR2 are SGHAT and FQNNGV. The CDR3 nucleotides read TGTGCCAGCAGCTTGGGGACTAGCGGACCCGGGACAGATACGCAGTATTTT. It is translated as CASSLGTSGPGTDTQYF.

The V call is TRBV4-2, the J call TRBJ2-1; D is ambiguous. The germline V and J ends were trimmed by 0 bases and 2 bases, with 14 bases remaining between them. Germline CDR1 LGHNA, CDR2 YNFKEQ. This CDR3 is built from 17 residues. CDR3 loop: CASSQDPARTPYNEQFF. In DNA, the CDR3 is TGTGCCAGCAGCCAAGATCCAGCGCGTACGCCCTACAATGAGCAGTTCTTC.

The J gene is TRBJ2-1, the V gene TRBV11-2; TRBD1 might be the D (5 bases). The V gene's germline CDR1 is SGHAT and CDR2 FQNNGV. The CDR3 runs to 13 residues. Deletions cut 5 bases from V and 3 bases from J, with 8 bases between. The CDR3, as DNA: TGTGCCAGCAGCGGACACCTCTACAATGAGCAGTTCTTC. Protein product: CASSGHLYNEQFF.

The rearrangement links TRBV29-1 to TRBJ2-2; 10 positions agree with TRBD1. Germline CDR1 and CDR2: SQVTM and ANQGSEA. V gave up 4 bases and J gave up 2 bases; unmatched junction bases: 1. The CDR3 is made up of 14 amino acids. CDR3 amino acids: CSVGTGGNTGELFF. The CDR3 DNA sequence: TGCAGCGTTGGGACAGGGGGTAACACCGGGGAGCTGTTTTTT.

This clonotype has only a few counts. CDR3 residues: CASSLGQGANSPLHF. The DNA for the CDR3 is TGTGCCAGCAGCTTAGGACAGGGGGCGAATTCACCCCTCCACTTT. This chain joins TRBV7-9 and TRBJ1-6; 10 bases are a match to TRBD1. Per the germline V gene, CDR1 is SEHNR and CDR2 is FQNEAQ (reference sequence). The CDR3 is 15 residues long. V shed 1 base and J 7 bases; nucleotides not matched to a gene: 1.

This rearrangement joins TRBV9 to TRBJ2-1, with unresolved D. Germline V gives CDR1 SGDLS, CDR2 YYNGEE. This CDR3 region has 15 residues. V was trimmed by 0 bases and J by 4 bases, leaving 11 bases between them. The CDR3 coding sequence is TGTGCCAGCAGCGTAGATAGGTTATCGTACAATGAGCAGTTCTTC. Residues: CASSVDRLSYNEQFF.

The rearrangement joins TRBV5-1 to TRBJ1-1; a weak D match, TRBD1 (5 bases). V lost 0 bases and J lost 5, with 14 bases in between. Germline V lookup: CDR1 SGHRS, CDR2 YFSETQ. This CDR3 has 15 amino acids. The CDR3 here is CASSLGYGGVTEAFF. The CDR3 DNA sequence: TGCGCCAGCAGCTTGGGATATGGGGGGGTGACTGAAGCTTTCTTT.

J is TRBJ2-5 and V is TRBV11-2, with a weak D call TRBD1 (5 bases). V was cut by 5 bases and J by 2 bases, with 9 bases left in between. In germline, CDR1 is SGHAT, CDR2 FQNNGV. This CDR3 is built from 13 residues. The CDR3 coding sequence is TGTGCCAGCAGCGTTGACAGACAAGAGACCCAGTACTTC. Its protein product is CASSVDRQETQYF. Full variable domain (remainder filled in from reference TRBV11-2 and TRBJ2-5): EAGVAQSPRYKIIEKRQSVAFWCNPISGHATLYWYQQILGQGPKLLIQFQNNGVVDDSQLPKDRFSAERLKGVDSTLKIQPAKLEDSAVYLCASSVDRQETQYFGPGTRLLVL.

The table lists this clonotype with many counts. The genes are TRBV28 and TRBJ2-7; possibly TRBD1 for D (6 bases). The CDR3 is 13 residues long. Germline assignment: CDR1 MDHEN and CDR2 SYDVKM. Trimming removed 6 bases from V and 2 bases from J, with 11 bases in between. The CDR3 bases are TGTGCCAGCAGACAGGGTTCGACCTACGAGCAGTACTTC. This translates into CASRQGSTYEQYF.

The sample holds a few counts of this clonotype. The chain combines TRBV27 with TRBJ2-1, with 12 nucleotides matching TRBD2. The V gene's germline CDR1 is MNHEY and CDR2 SMNVEV (reference sequence). This CDR3 has 17 residues. The J segment lost 1 base and the V segment lost 3 bases, leaving 4 bases of the junction unmatched. In DNA form, the CDR3 reads TGTGCCAGCAGTTTTAGACTAGCGGGAGCATCCTACAATGAGCAGTTCTTC. It yields the protein CASSFRLAGASYNEQFF.

The chain recombines TRBV20-1 with TRBJ2-7, with 10 bases lining up with TRBD1. The germline V gene encodes CDR1 DFQATT and CDR2 SNEGSKA (reference sequence). The CDR3 is 13 residues long. V shed 5 bases and J 2 bases; nucleotides not matched to a gene: 3. DNA of the CDR3: TGCAGTGCTGGGACAGGGGAGGCCTACGAGCAGTACTTC. Its protein product is CSAGTGEAYEQYF.

DNA of the CDR3: TGTGCCAGCAGTTACTCAGAGGGTAACACTGAAGCTTTCTTT. Translated: CASSYSEGNTEAFF. The chain recombines TRBV6-5 with TRBJ1-1; no clear D. Germline CDR1 reads MNHEY; CDR2 reads SVGAGI. V lost 0 bases and J 2 bases, leaving 7 bases between the germline ends. This CDR3 has 14 amino acids.

This rearrangement joins TRBV29-1 to TRBJ2-1; TRBD2 agrees at 10 bases. V trimming: 2 bases; J trimming: 3 bases; junction bases outside the gene matches: 7. Germline lookup yields CDR1 SQVTM and CDR2 ANQGSEA. This CDR3 contains 16 residues. The CDR3 DNA reads TGCAGCGTTGAATTCCCTAGCGGGAGTATCTACAATGAGCAGTTCTTC. Translating gives CSVEFPSGSIYNEQFF.

V usage is TRBV29-1 and J usage is TRBJ2-4, with a possible D match to TRBD1 (8 bases). This CDR3 region has 13 residues. Germline V lookup: CDR1 SQVTM, CDR2 ANQGSEA. V lost 3 bases and J lost 7, with 13 bases in between. For the CDR3, the DNA is TGCAGCGTTGATACAGGGGGGGCGAACATTCAGTACTTC. Translation gives CSVDTGGANIQYF.

The chain is built from TRBV7-6 and TRBJ2-3; weak D call: TRBD1 (5 bases). The CDR3 runs 15 residues. Trimming pared 0 bases from V and 4 bases from J, leaving 11 bases between. CDR1 and CDR2 (germline): SGHVS, FNYEAQ. The CDR3 coding sequence is TGTGCCAGCAGCTTAGCGGGCCTAGGGGCAGATACGCAGTATTTT. Its translation is CASSLAGLGADTQYF.

This clonotype was found a few times. V and J are TRBV7-8 and TRBJ2-3; no clear D gene. The CDR3 consists of 16 residues. Germline V lookup: CDR1 SGHVS, CDR2 FQNEAQ. The V end was cut by 5 bases, the J end by 4 bases, with 19 bases between. Here the CDR3 reads CASSPARVGSADTQYF. CDR3 sequence (DNA): TGTGCCAGCAGCCCAGCCCGGGTGGGGTCGGCAGATACGCAGTATTTT.